This TCR beta chain was profiled in a study of blood T cell repertoires in COVID-19. For the study at large: Material from acute and convalescent COVID-19 was sourced from the United States, Italy and Spain. PBMCs, B-cell-depleted T cells, or T cells were the source of the cDNA or gDNA that made up the material.

Seattle patient enrollment occurred during active infection, with longitudinal follow-up thereafter. The table came from immunoSEQ multiplex PCR; TCRdb's copy has only in-frame clones and leaves some out. The repertoire holds about 350,000 clones, with around nine tenths as singletons. Trimming cost V 1 base and J 2 bases, with 9 bases left between them. The CDR3 is made up of 14 amino acids. Germline V gene data show CDR1 as SNHLY and CDR2 as FYNNEI. This sequence joins TRBV2 and TRBJ2-7; perhaps TRBD1 as D (6 bases). The clonotype originates from a woman aged 60-70 years with COVID-19, enrolled during active disease. Sequenced sample: peripheral blood. CDR3: CASSEGTDPYEQYF. The CDR3 DNA reads as TGTGCCAGCAGTGAAGGGACAGACCCCTACGAGCAGTACTTC.